This T cell receptor beta chain comes out of a study of blood T cell repertoires in COVID-19. Study at large: COVID-19 samples from acute and convalescent phases originated in the United States, Italy and Spain. Sources were T cells, B-cell-depleted T cells, or PBMCs; the material itself was cDNA or gDNA.

In the original analysis: Reference gene primer amplification yielded estimated nucleated cell counts. The repertoire was sequenced with immunoSEQ multiplex PCR; TCRdb's copy has only in-frame clones and lacks some. That table furnishes V, J and clone size, whereas the DNA furnished D and trimming. The data show about 89,000 clones, more than 65% seen once. The CDR3 extends over 16 amino acids. V was pared by 4 bases and J by 4 bases, with 5 bases of the junction left unmatched. CDR1 is SGHNT and CDR2 is YYREEE in the germline V gene (reference sequence). This clonotype was sampled from a woman older than 75 with acute or convalescent COVID-19. Material for sequencing was peripheral blood. This chain connects TRBV5-4 to TRBJ2-2; 12 bases map to TRBD2. This CDR3 is CASSPGLAGITGELFF. In DNA, the CDR3 is TGTGCCAGCAGCCCCGGACTAGCGGGGATCACCGGGGAGCTGTTTTTT.